This is a list of T cell receptor beta chains from one sample in a study of cytomegalovirus exposure and HLA in healthy donors. TCRdb's copy holds only in-frame clones and misses some; the assay was immunoSEQ multiplex PCR. The sample has 160,000 or so clones; roughly 80% are singletons. Specimen: PBMCs. These receptors all stem from a male donor in good health and CMV-seropositive. CDR3s include the opening cysteine and the closing phenylalanine or tryptophan. Fields, in order: V gene, J gene, clone size, D gene, CDR3 DNA, CDR3 protein. A D gene is named only where the DNA matches it firmly. Clone size is shown for a subset of rows, as once, few, many or a class of expanded clone.

v_call: TRBV27; j_call: TRBJ2-5; clone_size: few; d_call: TRBD1; cdr3_nt: TGTGCCAGCAGTTTATCTCGGCAGGGGGCTGTCGGGACCCAGTACTTC; cdr3_aa: CASSLSRQGAVGTQYF
v_call: TRBV9; j_call: TRBJ1-6; clone_size: -; d_call: -; cdr3_nt: TGTGCCAGCAGCGGCGGGAGGGTAGAGAATTCACCCCTCCACTTT; cdr3_aa: CASSGGRVENSPLHF
v_call: TRBV5-1; j_call: TRBJ1-2; clone_size: -; d_call: TRBD1; cdr3_nt: TGCGCCAGCAGCCCCCCCCCTTACTCCTCAGGGGGCAACTATGGCTACACCTTC; cdr3_aa: CASSPPPYSSGGNYGYTF
v_call: TRBV5-1; j_call: TRBJ1-5; clone_size: -; d_call: TRBD1; cdr3_nt: TGCGCCAGCAGCTTAACAGGGGACAATCAGCCCCAGCATTTT; cdr3_aa: CASSLTGDNQPQHF
v_call: TRBV7-8; j_call: TRBJ1-6; clone_size: -; d_call: -; cdr3_nt: TGTGCCAGCAGCTTCTCCCACAGGGACACCTATAATTCACCCCTCCACTTT; cdr3_aa: CASSFSHRDTYNSPLHF
v_call: TRBV18; j_call: TRBJ1-1; clone_size: -; d_call: -; cdr3_nt: TGTGCCAGCTCACGTGCAGGGCCGGGGAACACTGAAGCTTTCTTT; cdr3_aa: CASSRAGPGNTEAFF
v_call: TRBV5-5; j_call: TRBJ1-1; clone_size: -; d_call: -; cdr3_nt: TGTGCCAGCAGCTTCAGGGGCAACATGAACACTGAAGCTTTCTTT; cdr3_aa: CASSFRGNMNTEAFF
v_call: TRBV5-6; j_call: TRBJ1-3; clone_size: -; d_call: -; cdr3_nt: TGTGCCAGCAGCTTGCCCACAGGGCCCGGAAACACCATATATTTT; cdr3_aa: CASSLPTGPGNTIYF
v_call: TRBV7-8; j_call: TRBJ2-1; clone_size: -; d_call: TRBD2; cdr3_nt: TGTGCCAGCAGCTTAGGTTTTGGGGAGGGGAATGAGCAGTTCTTC; cdr3_aa: CASSLGFGEGNEQFF
v_call: TRBV7-6; j_call: TRBJ2-7; clone_size: few; d_call: TRBD1; cdr3_nt: TGTGCCAGCAGCTTAGCTAGGGCAGGGGGAACCTACGAGCAGTACTTC; cdr3_aa: CASSLARAGGTYEQYF
v_call: TRBV4-1; j_call: TRBJ1-4; clone_size: -; d_call: TRBD1; cdr3_nt: TGCGCCAGCAGCCAACACGGGACAGTGAATGAAAAACTGTTTTTT; cdr3_aa: CASSQHGTVNEKLFF
v_call: TRBV11-2; j_call: TRBJ1-1; clone_size: -; d_call: TRBD1; cdr3_nt: TGTGCCAGCAGCCGAGGGGGCGCTAAGACTGAAGCTTTCTTT; cdr3_aa: CASSRGGAKTEAFF
v_call: TRBV9; j_call: TRBJ2-1; clone_size: -; d_call: -; cdr3_nt: TGTGCCAGCAGCGTAGTGGGCCTCTCCTACAATGAGCAGTTCTTC; cdr3_aa: CASSVVGLSYNEQFF
v_call: TRBV27; j_call: TRBJ2-5; clone_size: -; d_call: -; cdr3_nt: TGTGCCAGCAGTTTCCTGAGGTTAGAGGGGGGGCCAGGGCAAGAGACCCAGTACTTC; cdr3_aa: CASSFLRLEGGPGQETQYF
v_call: TRBV25-1; j_call: TRBJ2-1; clone_size: -; d_call: TRBD1; cdr3_nt: TGTGCCAGCAGTGACGTCAGGGGGTCCTACAATGAGCAGTTCTTC; cdr3_aa: CASSDVRGSYNEQFF
v_call: TRBV15; j_call: TRBJ2-5; clone_size: -; d_call: TRBD1; cdr3_nt: TGTGCCACCAGCAGTAACAGGGGGAAAGAGACCCAGTACTTC; cdr3_aa: CATSSNRGKETQYF
v_call: TRBV2; j_call: TRBJ2-7; clone_size: once; d_call: -; cdr3_nt: TGTGCCAGCGGTGACGGGTACTCCTACGAGCAGTACTTC; cdr3_aa: CASGDGYSYEQYF
v_call: TRBV7-9; j_call: TRBJ2-1; clone_size: -; d_call: TRBD1; cdr3_nt: TGTGCCAGCAGCTTAGGGGACAGGGTCTACAATGAGCAGTTCTTC; cdr3_aa: CASSLGDRVYNEQFF
v_call: TRBV19; j_call: TRBJ2-3; clone_size: -; d_call: -; cdr3_nt: TGTGCCAGTAGGGCAGGGCAGGCAGATACGCAGTATTTT; cdr3_aa: CASRAGQADTQYF
v_call: TRBV10-2; j_call: TRBJ1-2; clone_size: -; d_call: TRBD1; cdr3_nt: TGCGCCAGCAGTGAGAAGCGGTCAGGGGGTGACTATGGCTACACCTTC; cdr3_aa: CASSEKRSGGDYGYTF
v_call: TRBV5-8; j_call: TRBJ2-7; clone_size: -; d_call: TRBD1; cdr3_nt: TGTGCCAGCAGCTTGCGGGACAGGTGGTTTGGCGGGGAGGCGGACGAGCAGTACTTC; cdr3_aa: CASSLRDRWFGGEADEQYF
v_call: TRBV5-1; j_call: TRBJ1-4; clone_size: -; d_call: -; cdr3_nt: TGCGCCAGCAGACGGCAGCGGGGTACTAATGAAAAACTGTTTTTT; cdr3_aa: CASRRQRGTNEKLFF